This passage covers 5 T cell receptor beta chains from one sample sequenced in a study of beta chain features in type 1 diabetes. The sequenced template was cDNA made from the entire isolated RNA. Libraries were prepared by immunoSEQ multiplex PCR; TCRdb keeps only in-frame clonotypes and omits some of them. Of roughly 260,000 clones listed, around 9.9% were seen once; the top ten hold around 0.018%. No antigen has been assigned to these receptors. Findings of the study overall: For Type 1 diabetes patients, all four CD4+ subsets carried TCRB CDR3s that were moderately but significantly shorter.

The sequencing input was naive CD4+ T cells from blood. The receptors derive from a man aged 25-45 years with type 1 diabetes.

This clone was recorded a few times. The genes are TRBV7-9 and TRBJ2-3; 8 bases are shared with TRBD2. In germline, CDR1 is SEHNR, CDR2 FQNEAQ (reference sequence). The V segment lost 11 bases and the J segment 2 bases; nucleotides outside the gene matches: 15. CDR3 length: 16 amino acids. CDR3 protein: CASGGGSHLLTDTQYF. As DNA, the CDR3 is TGTGCCTCCGGGGGGGGATCTCACCTCCTCACAGATACGCAGTATTTT.

The chain couples TRBV5-1 to TRBJ2-3; D gene unclear. Trimming removed 0 bases at V and 2 bases at J, with 7 bases between. CDR1 is SGHRS, CDR2 YFSETQ, per germline. The CDR3 is 14 residues long. CDR3 DNA sequence: TGCGCCAGCAGCTTGGTGGCAGACACAGATACGCAGTATTTT. It codes for CASSLVADTDTQYF.

This clone has more than one count but fewer than ten. The chain combines TRBV2 with TRBJ2-5, with D perhaps TRBD1 (5 bases). V dropped 6 bases and J dropped 1 base, with 12 bases sitting between them. This CDR3 has 14 amino acids. The germline gives CDR1 SNHLY, CDR2 FYNNEI. The DNA of the CDR3 is TGTGCCAGCAGCTCCACAGGTAGCCAAGAGACCCAGTACTTC. Its translation is CASSSTGSQETQYF.

This clone appeared a single time. The genes are TRBV18 and TRBJ1-5, with unresolved D. Between the trimmed V and J ends, which lost 6 bases and 3 bases, there was a span of 15 bases. The CDR3 runs 15 residues. From germline, CDR1 is KGHSH and CDR2 LQKENI. The CDR3 sequence: CASSLQVADNQPQHF. The DNA of the CDR3 is TGTGCCAGCTCGCTGCAGGTGGCCGACAATCAGCCCCAGCATTTT.

This chain uses TRBV20-1 with TRBJ2-3, with D perhaps matching TRBD1 (7 bases). Germline assignment: CDR1 DFQATT and CDR2 SNEGSKA (reference sequence). CDR3 size: 10 residues. In DNA, the CDR3 is TGCAGCGCAGGGGGGGATACGCAGTATTTT. Translation gives CSAGGDTQYF.